The T cell receptor beta chain described here comes from a study of blood T cell repertoires in COVID-19. Across the whole study: The study drew acute and convalescent COVID-19 samples from the United States, Italy and Spain. Sources were T cells, B-cell-depleted T cells, or PBMCs; the material itself was cDNA or gDNA.

Seattle-derived patients entered the study during active infection and were followed longitudinally. The authors' processing: It was from reference gene primer amplification that nucleated cell counts were estimated. Some clones are missing from TCRdb's copy, which holds only in-frame ones; the method was immunoSEQ multiplex PCR. That table furnishes V, J and clone size, whereas the DNA furnished D and trimming. The sample lists some 270,000 clones, 86% occurring once. Unmatched junction bases numbered 16, after V lost 6 bases and J lost 5 bases. Germline V CDR1 and CDR2: MDHEN, SYDVKM. The CDR3 length is 18 residues.

Specimen: peripheral blood. J is TRBJ2-5 and V is TRBV28; TRBD2 agrees at 12 bases. The TCR comes from an elderly woman with COVID-19, enrolled during active disease. The CDR3 reads CASSPRKASGGERETQYF. The CDR3 bases are TGTGCCAGCAGCCCTCGAAAGGCTAGCGGGGGGGAAAGGGAGACCCAGTACTTC.